A single sample gave rise to the 18 T cell receptor beta chains below, sequenced in a study of radiotherapy plus CTLA-4 blockade in lung cancer. Repertoires were generated with immunoSEQ multiplex PCR, while TCRdb's copy carries only in-frame clones and drops some. The sample has about 31,000 clones, approximately 78% seen once. This material consisted of peripheral blood, taken from a patient treated with radiotherapy plus ipilimumab. All receptors derive from a human donor with non-small cell lung cancer who had stable disease on radiotherapy plus ipilimumab.

The chain couples TRBV6-1 to TRBJ1-3, with TRBD1 matching over 9 bases. V lost 5 bases, J lost 0 bases, and 2 bases stayed unmatched. There are 15 residues in the CDR3. Per the germline V gene, CDR1 is MNHNS and CDR2 is SASEGT. CDR3 in DNA: TGTGCCAGCAGTCGGGACAGGGACTCTGGAAACACCATATATTTT. Translated, it gives CASSRDRDSGNTIYF.

The chain couples TRBV9 to TRBJ2-2, with D perhaps matching TRBD2 (5 bases). Germline-derived CDR1 and CDR2 are SGDLS and YYNGEE. This CDR3 is built from 16 residues. V was clipped by 0 bases and J by 6 bases, with 15 bases between them. The CDR3 here is CASSVGELSFSGELFF. The CDR3 nucleotides are TGTGCCAGCAGCGTAGGGGAGTTATCGTTTTCCGGGGAGCTGTTTTTT.

CDR3 residues: CASSASTGGRNQPQHF. The CDR3 DNA follows: TGTGCCAGCAGCGCCTCTACAGGGGGCCGCAATCAGCCCCAGCATTTT. This chain links TRBV5-5 with TRBJ1-5; 9 bases agree with TRBD1. J was trimmed by 2 bases and V by 4 bases; bases with no gene match: 7. Germline-derived CDR1 and CDR2 are SGHKS and YYEKEE (reference sequence). The CDR3 spans 16 residues.

J is TRBJ2-3 and V is TRBV6-6; TRBD1 is a possible D gene (6 bases). Germline CDR1 reads MNHNY; CDR2 reads SVGAGI (reference sequence). The CDR3 length is 15 residues. The V gene lost 5 bases and the J gene lost 0 bases, with 12 bases spanning the gap. CDR3 region: CASSPLQGSTDTQYF. CDR3 DNA: TGTGCCAGCAGTCCTCTACAGGGCAGCACAGATACGCAGTATTTT.

This sequence joins TRBV30 and TRBJ1-6, with TRBD1 as a possible D gene (5 bases). Per germline, CDR1 GTSNPN and CDR2 SVGIG (reference sequence). V lost 1 base, J lost 7 bases, and 11 bases lay in between. This CDR3 has 14 amino acids. The DNA for the CDR3 is TGTGCCTGGAGTGAGGGGCAGATGAATTCACCCCTCCACTTT. This translates into CAWSEGQMNSPLHF.

This chain links TRBV7-2 with TRBJ1-4, with TRBD1 identical over 8 bases. Germline V gives CDR1 SGHTA, CDR2 FQGNSA. This CDR3 spans 14 amino acids. Trimming took 6 bases from V and 7 from J; bases not matched to a gene: 7. The CDR3 spells CASSFDRGGEKLFF. The CDR3 DNA sequence: TGTGCCAGCAGTTTTGACAGGGGAGGTGAAAAACTGTTTTTT. The entire variable domain, with the rest obtained from reference TRBV7-2 and TRBJ1-4, is as follows: GAGVSQSPSNKVTEKGKDVELRCDPISGHTALYWYRQSLGQGLEFLIYFQGNSAPDKSGLPSDRFSAERTGGSVSTLTIQRTQQEDSAVYLCASSFDRGGEKLFFGSGTQLSVL.

This sequence joins TRBV7-3 and TRBJ1-1; D gene uncertain. V dropped 6 bases and J dropped 1 base, with 12 bases sitting between them. The CDR3 consists of 14 residues. The germline V gene has CDR1 SGHTA and CDR2 FQGTGA. The CDR3 DNA follows: TGTGCCAGCAGTACCGGGTATTCGAACACTGAAGCTTTCTTT. Protein: CASSTGYSNTEAFF.

This clone appeared a few times. The J gene is TRBJ2-3, the V gene TRBV29-1; D is ambiguous. V shed 3 bases and J shed 2 bases, with 15 bases lying between them. The CDR3 spans 15 residues. Germline V gene lookup returns CDR1 SQVTM and CDR2 ANQGSEA. The DNA of the CDR3 is TGCAGCGTTGACCATGTATCAACGTACACAGATACGCAGTATTTT. Translated, it gives CSVDHVSTYTDTQYF.

The V call is TRBV6-1, the J call TRBJ1-1; the D gene is possibly TRBD1 (5 bases). The germline V gene encodes CDR1 MNHNS and CDR2 SASEGT. Trimming left V 0 bases short and J 1 base short, with 9 bases between. This CDR3 contains 15 residues. CDR3 DNA sequence: TGTGCCAGCAGTGAAGCGTCGGGGGGGAACACTGAAGCTTTCTTT. Translating it yields CASSEASGGNTEAFF.

This clone appeared a few times. This chain joins TRBV7-8 and TRBJ2-3; TRBD2 matches 10 bases. V lost 6 bases and J lost 3; bases outside the gene matches: 9. This CDR3 has 16 residues. CDR1 is SGHVS and CDR2 is FQNEAQ in the germline V gene. The CDR3: CASSPAGGRITDTQYF. CDR3 sequence (DNA): TGTGCCAGCAGTCCAGCGGGGGGGAGGATAACAGATACGCAGTATTTT.

The chain employs TRBV10-1 and TRBJ1-2; D remains ambiguous. CDR3 length: 13 residues. V was clipped by 2 bases and J by 3 bases, with 7 bases between them. CDR1 is WNHNN and CDR2 is SYGVQD in the germline V gene (reference sequence). The CDR3 DNA reads as TGCGCCAGCAGTGAGGGGGAGGACTATGGCTACACCTTC. The encoded protein is CASSEGEDYGYTF.

V and J are TRBV7-9 and TRBJ1-5; 10 nucleotides align to TRBD1. The V gene's germline CDR1 is SEHNR and CDR2 FQNEAQ (reference sequence). The V segment lost 5 bases and the J segment 4 bases; nucleotides outside the gene matches: 5. The CDR3 has 15 amino acids. DNA of the CDR3: TGTGCCAGCAGCCCCGGGACAGGGGCTAATCAGCCCCAGCATTTT. Its translation: CASSPGTGANQPQHF.

This chain connects TRBV25-1 to TRBJ1-3, with D unresolved. CDR3 length: 13 residues. CDR1 MGHDK and CDR2 SYGVNS come from the germline V gene. Trimming removed 5 bases at V and 1 base at J, with 6 bases between. The CDR3 coding sequence is TGTGCCAGCAGTATCGGATCTGGAAACACCATATATTTT. Residues: CASSIGSGNTIYF.

This rearrangement joins TRBV4-3 to TRBJ2-7; TRBD1 might be the D (5 bases). Trimming took off 3 bases at V and 3 bases at J, with 21 bases between the two ends. This CDR3 is built from 17 residues. Germline CDR1 LGHNA, CDR2 YSLEER. The CDR3 nucleotides read TGCGCCAGCAGCCATTCCCTAAGTAGCAGGGTATTCTACGAGCAGTACTTC. It translates to CASSHSLSSRVFYEQYF.

This clone was counted between two and nine times. The rearrangement joins TRBV21-1 to TRBJ1-1. TRBV21-1 counts as a pseudogene. This CDR3 has 16 residues. The CDR3 loop reads CASYSGGQGSDTEAFF. DNA for the CDR3: TGTGCCAGCTACAGCGGGGGACAAGGGTCCGATACTGAAGCTTTCTTT.

This clone was seen more than once but under ten times. V and J are TRBV19 and TRBJ1-1; 7 nucleotides align to TRBD1. The CDR3 has 11 amino acids. The germline V gene encodes CDR1 LNHDA and CDR2 SQIVND (reference sequence). J lost 12 bases, V lost 6 bases, and 7 bases had no gene match. The CDR3 nucleotides are TGTGCCAGTAGGTCTCCGGGACAGCCTTTCTTT. This gives the protein CASRSPGQPFF.

This chain connects TRBV6-6 to TRBJ2-7; 7 bases are shared with TRBD2. The J segment lost 3 bases and the V segment lost 4 bases, leaving 6 bases of the junction unmatched. The V gene's germline CDR1 is MNHNY and CDR2 SVGAGI (reference sequence). The CDR3 is 14 amino acids. Here the CDR3 reads CASSWGGSFYEQYF. Written as DNA, the CDR3 is TGTGCCAGCAGTTGGGGGGGGTCCTTCTACGAGCAGTACTTC.

The table lists this clone with a few counts. The chain recombines TRBV5-6 with TRBJ2-7; 8 bases map to TRBD1. This CDR3 is 12 amino acids long. CDR1 is SGHDT, CDR2 YYEEEE, per germline. The junction had 2 bases not matched to a gene; V was cut back by 4 bases and J by 5 bases. This chain's CDR3 is CASSPGQDEQYF. As DNA, the CDR3 is TGTGCCAGCAGCCCGGGACAGGACGAGCAGTACTTC.